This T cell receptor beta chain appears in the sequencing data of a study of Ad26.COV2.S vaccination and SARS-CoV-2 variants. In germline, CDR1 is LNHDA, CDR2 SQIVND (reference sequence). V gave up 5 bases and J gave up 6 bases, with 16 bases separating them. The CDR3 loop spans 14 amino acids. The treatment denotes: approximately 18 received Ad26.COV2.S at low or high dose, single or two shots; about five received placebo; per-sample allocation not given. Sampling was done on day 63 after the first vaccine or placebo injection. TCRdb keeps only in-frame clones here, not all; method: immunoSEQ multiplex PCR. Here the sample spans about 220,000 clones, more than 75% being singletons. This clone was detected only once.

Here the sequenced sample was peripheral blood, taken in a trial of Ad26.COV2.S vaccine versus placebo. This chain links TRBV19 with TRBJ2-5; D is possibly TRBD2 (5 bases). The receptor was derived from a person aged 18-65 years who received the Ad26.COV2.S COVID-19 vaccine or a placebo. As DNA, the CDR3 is TGTGCCAGTAGTTCACCATCGGACGGGAAGACCCAGTACTTC. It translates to CASSSPSDGKTQYF.